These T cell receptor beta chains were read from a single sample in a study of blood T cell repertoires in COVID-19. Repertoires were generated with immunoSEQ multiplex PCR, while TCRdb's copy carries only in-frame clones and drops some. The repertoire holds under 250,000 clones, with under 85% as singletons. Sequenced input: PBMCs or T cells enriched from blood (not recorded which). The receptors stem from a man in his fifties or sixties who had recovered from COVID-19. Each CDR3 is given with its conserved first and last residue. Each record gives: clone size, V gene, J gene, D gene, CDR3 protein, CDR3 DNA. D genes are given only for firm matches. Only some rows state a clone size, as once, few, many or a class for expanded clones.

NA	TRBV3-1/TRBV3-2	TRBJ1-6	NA	CASSQVRGDSPLHF	TGTGCCAGCAGCCAAGTCAGGGGAGATTCACCCCTCCACTTT
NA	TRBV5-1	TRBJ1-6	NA	CASSLAGVKNNSPLHF	TGCGCCAGCAGCTTGGCGGGGGTTAAAAATAATTCACCCCTCCACTTT
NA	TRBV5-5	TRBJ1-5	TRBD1	CASSSGTGSQPQHF	TGTGCCAGCAGCTCCGGGACAGGGTCTCAGCCCCAGCATTTT
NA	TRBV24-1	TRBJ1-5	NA	CATSVGGNQPQHF	TGTGCCACCAGTGTGGGAGGCAATCAGCCCCAGCATTTT
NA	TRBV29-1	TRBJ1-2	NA	CSVLRSARQKVYGYTF	TGCAGCGTCCTAAGGTCTGCGAGACAGAAAGTCTATGGCTACACCTTC
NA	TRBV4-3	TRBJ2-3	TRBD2	CASSQDNSGIGTDTQYF	TGCGCCAGCAGCCAAGATAATAGCGGGATCGGCACAGATACGCAGTATTTT
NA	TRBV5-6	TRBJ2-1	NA	CASSSDQRNNEQFF	TGTGCCAGCAGCTCGGATCAGAGGAACAATGAGCAGTTCTTC
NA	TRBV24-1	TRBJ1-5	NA	CATADRNNQPQHF	TGTGCCACCGCGGACAGAAACAATCAGCCCCAGCATTTT
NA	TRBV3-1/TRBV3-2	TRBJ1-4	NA	CASSQFHGLNEKLFF	TGTGCCAGCAGCCAATTCCACGGACTTAATGAAAAACTGTTTTTT
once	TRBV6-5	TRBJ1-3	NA	CASRRGSGNTIYF	TGTGCCAGCAGACGGGGCTCTGGAAACACCATATATTTT
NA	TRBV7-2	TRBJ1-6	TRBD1	CASSLGGQGISPLHF	TGTGCCAGCAGCTTAGGGGGACAGGGGATTTCACCCCTCCACTTT
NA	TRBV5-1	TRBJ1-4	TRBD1	CASSEGQGISEKLFF	TGCGCCAGCAGTGAGGGACAGGGGATAAGTGAAAAACTGTTTTTT
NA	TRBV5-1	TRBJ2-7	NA	CASRPGVTGTYEQYF	TGCGCCAGCAGACCGGGGGTGACAGGGACCTACGAGCAGTACTTC
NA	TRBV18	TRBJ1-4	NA	CASSLRTEGKLFF	TGTGCCAGCTCATTACGGACAGAGGGAAAACTGTTTTTT
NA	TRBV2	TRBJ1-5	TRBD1	CASSYRGPSNQPQHF	TGTGCCAGCAGTTACAGGGGGCCAAGCAATCAGCCCCAGCATTTT
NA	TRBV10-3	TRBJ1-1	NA	CAISRTEFMNTEAFF	TGTGCCATCAGCCGGACAGAGTTCATGAACACTGAAGCTTTCTTT
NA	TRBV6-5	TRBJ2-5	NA	CASSPREGSRETQYF	TGTGCCAGCAGTCCACGAGAGGGATCTCGGGAGACCCAGTACTTC
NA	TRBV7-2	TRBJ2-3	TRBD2	CASSEQAGGHGDTQYF	TGTGCCAGCAGCGAACAAGCGGGGGGGCATGGAGATACGCAGTATTTT
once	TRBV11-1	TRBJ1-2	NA	CASSLGGQNYGYTF	TGTGCCAGCAGCTTAGGAGGTCAGAACTATGGCTACACCTTC
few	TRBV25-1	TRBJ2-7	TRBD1	CASRKGAMHEQYF	TGTGCCAGCAGAAAGGGGGCTATGCACGAGCAGTACTTC
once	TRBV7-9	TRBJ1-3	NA	CASSSSTASGNTIYF	TGTGCCAGCAGCTCGTCGACAGCCTCTGGAAACACCATATATTTT
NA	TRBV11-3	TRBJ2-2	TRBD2	CASSLEPGLAGPANTGELFF	TGTGCCAGCAGCTTAGAACCGGGACTAGCGGGGCCGGCGAACACCGGGGAGCTGTTTTTT
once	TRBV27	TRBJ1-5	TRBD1	CASSLLGGGQPQHF	TGTGCCAGCAGTTTATTAGGGGGCGGACAGCCCCAGCATTTT